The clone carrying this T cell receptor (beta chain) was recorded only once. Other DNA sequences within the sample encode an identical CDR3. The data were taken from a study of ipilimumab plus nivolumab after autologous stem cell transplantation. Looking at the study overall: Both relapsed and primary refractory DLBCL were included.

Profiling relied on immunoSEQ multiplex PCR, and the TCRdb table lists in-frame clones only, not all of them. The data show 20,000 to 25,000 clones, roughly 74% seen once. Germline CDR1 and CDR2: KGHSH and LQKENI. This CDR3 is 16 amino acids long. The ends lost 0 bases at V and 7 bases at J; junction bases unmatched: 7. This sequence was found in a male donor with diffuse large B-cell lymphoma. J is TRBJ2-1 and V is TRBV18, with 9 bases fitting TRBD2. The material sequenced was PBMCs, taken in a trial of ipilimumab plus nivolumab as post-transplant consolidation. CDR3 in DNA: TGTGCCAGCTCACCACCCGGCGGGAGGGTTTTGAATGAGCAGTTCTTC. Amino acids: CASSPPGGRVLNEQFF.